The 5 T cell receptor beta chains presented below share a single source sample, sequenced in a study of cytomegalovirus exposure and HLA in healthy donors. Vbeta (60) and Jbeta (13) primers were used in the PCR. Only in-frame clones appear in the TCRdb table, and some are missing; sequencing was by immunoSEQ multiplex PCR. Seen here are around 67,000 clones, approximately 80% observed once, and the top ten hold 7% to 8%. What was sequenced was PBMCs. The receptors here all came from a man aged 18 to 35 in good health and CMV-seropositive.

Comment on this clone: The identical CDR3 is also encoded by other nucleotide sequences in the sample. This chain uses TRBV7-9 with TRBJ1-4; 8 bases map to TRBD1. The CDR3 covers 16 residues. V was pared by 4 bases and J by 7 bases, with 11 bases of the junction left unmatched. The V gene's germline CDR1 is SEHNR and CDR2 FQNEAQ (reference sequence). The CDR3 DNA reads TGTGCCAGCAGCTATTATACAGGGGGAGAGGGTGAAAAACTGTTTTTT. It encodes CASSYYTGGEGEKLFF.

The chain couples TRBV6-5 to TRBJ2-7; TRBD1 is a possible D gene (6 bases). V was clipped by 4 bases and J by 2 bases, with 15 bases between them. The CDR3 is 15 amino acids. The V gene's germline CDR1 is MNHEY and CDR2 SVGAGI. CDR3 amino acids: CASSLALDSPYEQYF. CDR3 sequence (DNA): TGTGCCAGCAGTTTAGCCCTGGACAGTCCCTACGAGCAGTACTTC.

V and J are TRBV9 and TRBJ2-7; TRBD2 might be the D (5 bases). Germline CDR1 is SGDLS and CDR2 is YYNGEE. The V and J ends lost 4 bases and 1 base respectively, with 18 bases between them. The CDR3 runs to 16 residues. As DNA, the CDR3 is TGTGCCAGCAGCCCTCCTGGAGGAGGAGCTTCCTACGAGCAGTACTTC. Translation: CASSPPGGGASYEQYF.

V and J are TRBV7-8 and TRBJ2-6, with unresolved D. CDR1 is SGHVS, CDR2 FQNEAQ, per germline. CDR3 size: 18 residues. The V and J ends lost 2 bases and 0 bases respectively, with 14 bases between them. For the CDR3, the DNA is TGTGCCAGCAGCTTATCCGGGTTAGATTTCTCTGGGGCCAACGTCCTGACTTTC. Translated: CASSLSGLDFSGANVLTF.

The chain recombines TRBV7-9 with TRBJ1-1, with a weak D call TRBD1 (5 bases). Germline CDR1 reads SEHNR; CDR2 reads FQNEAQ (reference sequence). The CDR3 is made up of 14 amino acids. Trimming took off 7 bases at V and 2 bases at J, with 14 bases between the two ends. The CDR3 coding sequence is TGTGCCAGCACCCAGACGGGGGATAACACTGAAGCTTTCTTT. Protein: CASTQTGDNTEAFF.